This T cell receptor beta chain was obtained from a study of a mutant IDH1 vaccine in newly diagnosed glioma. At the level of the study: Onset of vaccination occurred 4-6 weeks following radiotherapy alone, or with temozolomide cycles. Those enrolled had earlier been treated with radiotherapy, temozolomide, or both, mostly both. Sex among treated patients split about 62% male, roughly 38% female; mean age was approximately 40 years.

The repertoire was sequenced with immunoSEQ multiplex PCR; TCRdb's copy has only in-frame clones and lacks some. The sample holds more than 25,000 clones, approximately 86% seen once. The germline V and J ends were trimmed by 5 bases and 11 bases, with 21 bases remaining between them. This CDR3 is 14 amino acids long. Germline-derived CDR1 and CDR2 are SNHLY and FYNNEI. Worth noting for this clone: The antigen remains unidentified.

This sample's time point: week 5, during vaccination. The study gave 300 ug of mutant IDH1 20-mer peptide per vaccine dose, with topical imiquimod. The astrocytomas were IDH1-mutant, ATRX-negative, and WHO grade 3 or 4. The clonotype comes from a woman aged 40 to 50 with glioma. Some clones in this sample may be carry-over from other donors' samples. Material: peripheral blood mononuclear cells (PBMCs), obtained from a glioma patient whose treatment included an IDH1 peptide vaccine. The J gene is TRBJ1-1, the V gene TRBV2; D might be TRBD1 (5 bases). CDR3 in amino acids: CASSSDSTPLGAFF. The CDR3 DNA reads as TGTGCCAGCAGTTCCGACAGTACCCCTCTCGGGGCTTTCTTT.